A selection of T cell receptor beta chains follows, all from one sample in a study of blood T cell repertoires in COVID-19. The method was immunoSEQ multiplex PCR; TCRdb's version includes in-frame clones alone and lacks a portion of them. The sample lists 150,000 to 200,000 clones; 80% to 90% were seen once. Sequenced input: PBMCs or T cells enriched from blood (not recorded which). Receptors were obtained from a young woman who had recovered from COVID-19. Each CDR3 is given with its conserved first and last residue. D genes are given only for firm matches. For some rows the clone size is stated as once, few or many, or as a class when expanded; others skip it.

v_call	clone_size	j_call	d_call	cdr3_aa	cdr3_nt
TRBV24-1	NA	TRBJ1-1	NA	CATSDLREVEAFF	TGTGCCACCAGTGATTTGAGGGAGGTTGAAGCTTTCTTT
TRBV24-1	NA	TRBJ1-4	NA	CATSDGRAATNEKLFF	TGTGCCACCAGTGATGGGAGAGCTGCAACTAATGAAAAACTGTTTTTT
TRBV5-6	NA	TRBJ1-6	NA	CASSLVGGAPNSPLHF	TGTGCCAGCAGCTTGGTGGGTGGGGCCCCAAATTCACCCCTCCACTTT
TRBV19	NA	TRBJ1-4	TRBD1	CASSLHTGARNEKLFF	TGTGCCAGTAGTCTCCATACAGGGGCGCGAAATGAAAAACTGTTTTTT
TRBV6-1	NA	TRBJ1-5	NA	CASSEAYARNQPQHF	TGTGCCAGCAGTGAAGCCTACGCTCGCAATCAGCCCCAGCATTTT
TRBV19	NA	TRBJ1-5	NA	CASSIDNVVRGQPQHF	TGTGCCAGTAGTATTGACAATGTGGTCCGGGGTCAGCCCCAGCATTTT
TRBV21-1	once	TRBJ2-3	NA	CATRDGGGKDTQYF	TGTGCCACCAGAGATGGGGGGGGTAAAGATACGCAGTATTTT
TRBV30	NA	TRBJ1-5	NA	CAWSRGGAQPQHF	TGTGCCTGGAGTCGAGGAGGAGCGCAGCCCCAGCATTTT
TRBV18	NA	TRBJ1-1	NA	CASSPSGGTEAFF	TGTGCCAGCTCACCGTCGGGGGGCACTGAAGCTTTCTTT
TRBV4-1	NA	TRBJ2-1	TRBD2	CASSQSRIYVGGGADNEQFF	TGCGCCAGCAGCCAATCCCGGATATACGTGGGCGGGGGGGCGGACAATGAGCAGTTCTTC